This TCR beta chain was recovered during a study of T cell responses to AZD1222 COVID-19 vaccine. Study conclusions and caveats: Most donors were white British and more were female, and clonal diversity was possibly underestimated.

For this clone: Its antigen is still unknown.

This CDR3 comprises 13 residues. Germline V lookup: CDR1 MNHEY, CDR2 SVGAGI. J lost 9 bases, V lost 8 bases, and 6 bases had no gene match. Libraries were prepared by immunoSEQ multiplex PCR; TCRdb keeps only in-frame clonotypes and omits some of them. The repertoire includes some 150,000 clones, more than 70% of them detected once, and about 5.4% sits in the top ten. Pooled together were second doses at about 4 or about 12 weeks. Here the sequenced sample was peripheral blood, taken 28 days after the second AZD1222 dose. The receptor's source is an adult who received the AZD1222 COVID-19 vaccine. This chain connects TRBV6-5 to TRBJ1-6; TRBD1 matches 8 bases. The CDR3 sequence: CASRWDRTSPLHF. For the CDR3, the DNA is TGTGCCAGCCGTTGGGACAGGACTTCACCCCTCCACTTT.